A selection of T cell receptor beta chains follows, all from one sample in a study of blood T cell repertoires in COVID-19. Here immunoSEQ multiplex PCR was the method, and the copy in TCRdb shows in-frame clones only, minus some. The sample has around 99,000 clones; 75% to 85% are singletons. Sequencing input: peripheral blood. The source of these receptors is a woman older than 75 with active or convalescent COVID-19. Each CDR3 is given with its conserved first and last residue. The D gene is left open where the match is weak. Where a row states a size, it is once, few, many or the class of an expanded clone; other rows omit it.

v_call	j_call	clone_size	d_call	cdr3_nt	cdr3_aa
TRBV6-5	TRBJ1-2	NA	NA	TGTGCCAGCAGTTACGCGGGGACTAGTGGCTACACCTTC	CASSYAGTSGYTF
TRBV6-4	TRBJ2-2	NA	NA	TGTGCCAGCAGTGACTCAGGGACTCCCGGGGAGCTGTTTTTT	CASSDSGTPGELFF
TRBV6-2/TRBV6-3	TRBJ1-2	NA	NA	TGTGCCAGCAGTTTTCTGGGGCGGAACTATGGCTACACCTTC	CASSFLGRNYGYTF
TRBV2	TRBJ1-1	NA	TRBD1	TGTGCCAGCCGTTCGCAGGGGGGCACTGAAGCTTTCTTT	CASRSQGGTEAFF
TRBV19	TRBJ2-1	NA	TRBD2	TGTGCCAGTAGCGGGACTAGCGGGAGAAGTAATGAGCAGTTCTTC	CASSGTSGRSNEQFF
TRBV9	TRBJ2-3	once	NA	TGTGCCAGCAGCGCCGTCGGGAGCACAGATACGCAGTATTTT	CASSAVGSTDTQYF
TRBV25-1	TRBJ1-1	NA	TRBD1	TGTGCCAGCAGTGGACGCGCCGGGACAGGGGGCGCGAACACTGAAGCTTTCTTT	CASSGRAGTGGANTEAFF
TRBV5-4	TRBJ2-5	NA	NA	TGTGCCGGCGGGGAAGGGATAGAGACCCAGTACTTC	CAGGEGIETQYF
TRBV7-8	TRBJ2-1	NA	TRBD2	TGTGCCAGCAGCTTACGGCTAGCGGGAGTGAAGAATGAGCAGTTCTTC	CASSLRLAGVKNEQFF
TRBV9	TRBJ2-1	once	TRBD2	TGTGCCAGCAGCGTAGGGGGACTACTAGCGGGACTGTTCTTC	CASSVGGLLAGLFF
TRBV5-6	TRBJ2-7	once	TRBD1	TGTGCCAGCAGCTTAGACAGGGCCGAGCAGTACTTC	CASSLDRAEQYF
TRBV15	TRBJ2-7	NA	NA	TGTGCCACCAGCAGAGCGGACTCTTACGAGCAGTACTTC	CATSRADSYEQYF
TRBV13	TRBJ1-2	NA	TRBD1	TGTGCCAGCAGGCCTCGGACAGGGAACTATGGCTACACCTTC	CASRPRTGNYGYTF
TRBV14	TRBJ1-6	NA	TRBD1	TGTGCCAGCAGCCAACAAAGGGGACAGGGTTACTCACCCCTCCACTTT	CASSQQRGQGYSPLHF
TRBV18	TRBJ1-6	NA	TRBD1	TGTGCCAGCTCACCAGCGATCCGGGACAGGGGTTCACCCCTCCACTTT	CASSPAIRDRGSPLHF
TRBV7-9	TRBJ2-7	few	NA	TGTGCCAGCAGCTTAGGGTTCGGGCGGGATACCTACGAGCAGTACTTC	CASSLGFGRDTYEQYF
TRBV10-2	TRBJ2-1	NA	NA	TGCGCCAGCAGTGACCGAACCCATGCCCCTCTAGCCTACAATGAGCAGTTCTTC	CASSDRTHAPLAYNEQFF
TRBV7-8	TRBJ2-2	NA	NA	TGTGCCAGCAGCCCGGGTAGTTACGGGGAGCTGTTTTTT	CASSPGSYGELFF
TRBV5-1	TRBJ2-1	NA	NA	TGCGCCAGCAACACGGACTCGACTAGGGGCAATGAGCAGTTCTTC	CASNTDSTRGNEQFF
TRBV11-2	TRBJ2-1	NA	TRBD2	TGTGCCAGCAGCTATCTTCTAGCGGGAGGAGGTGACAATGAGCAGTTCTTC	CASSYLLAGGGDNEQFF
TRBV9	TRBJ2-2	NA	NA	TGTGCCAGCAGCGTCCAGGGAAACACCGGGGAGCTGTTTTTT	CASSVQGNTGELFF
TRBV12-3/TRBV12-4	TRBJ1-1	NA	NA	TGTGCCAGCAGTGATAGTTCATCCACTGAAGCTTTCTTT	CASSDSSSTEAFF
TRBV7-2	TRBJ2-1	NA	NA	TGTGCCAGCAGCCTAGTGAGGACAAGCTACAATGAGCAGTTCTTC	CASSLVRTSYNEQFF
TRBV27	TRBJ2-7	NA	TRBD1	TGTGCCAGCTGGGACAGGGGATACGAGCAGTACTTC	CASWDRGYEQYF
TRBV28	TRBJ2-2	NA	NA	TGTGCCAGCAGTTATACAGGGAACACCGGGGAGCTGTTTTTT	CASSYTGNTGELFF
TRBV7-6	TRBJ2-1	NA	TRBD2	TGTGCCAGCAGCCCCCGGGGGAGCGGGAGGACGGGCTCCTACAATGAGCAGTTCTTC	CASSPRGSGRTGSYNEQFF
TRBV5-1	TRBJ2-1	NA	NA	TGCGCCAGCAGATCCAGCGGAATTTCCTACAATGAGCAGTTCTTC	CASRSSGISYNEQFF
TRBV6-5	TRBJ1-1	few	NA	TGTGCCAGCAATATCTTGGGACAGAACACTGAAGCTTTCTTT	CASNILGQNTEAFF
TRBV2	TRBJ1-1	NA	TRBD1	TGTGCCAGCAGGAGAGAGCAGGGGGGCACTGAAGCTTTCTTT	CASRREQGGTEAFF
TRBV10-3	TRBJ2-7	NA	NA	TGTGCCATCAGTGAGTCAGGTGGGGCCAACTACGAGCAGTACTTC	CAISESGGANYEQYF
TRBV7-2	TRBJ1-2	NA	TRBD1	TGTGCCAGCAGCCAAGGGGGCAGGGAAGGCTATGGCTACACCTTC	CASSQGGREGYGYTF
TRBV9	TRBJ2-7	NA	TRBD2	TGTGCCAGCAGCGTCCGCCGGGGGGGCTACGAGCAGTACTTC	CASSVRRGGYEQYF
TRBV7-2	TRBJ2-7	NA	NA	TGTGCCAGCAGCTTACAGTCAGGGGACCCCTACGAGCAGTACTTC	CASSLQSGDPYEQYF
TRBV5-1	TRBJ2-1	NA	TRBD2	TGTGCCAGCAGCTTGGGCGGCGGGAGCTCCTACAATGAGCAGTTCTTC	CASSLGGGSSYNEQFF
TRBV7-9	TRBJ2-7	NA	TRBD1	TGTGCCAGCAGCTTAACCTCCGGGACAGGGGTGGGGGAGCAGTACTTC	CASSLTSGTGVGEQYF
TRBV4-3	TRBJ1-2	NA	NA	TGCGCCAGCAGCCAAGACTTAGTCTATGGCTACACCTTC	CASSQDLVYGYTF
TRBV5-1	TRBJ2-1	NA	TRBD2	TGCGCCAGCAGCTTTGGGACTAGCGGGAGCTATGAGCAGTTCTTC	CASSFGTSGSYEQFF
TRBV6-1	TRBJ2-3	NA	TRBD1	TGTGCCAGCAGTGAAGTTGACAGGGGGAACACAGATACGCAGTATTTT	CASSEVDRGNTDTQYF
TRBV11-2	TRBJ1-3	NA	NA	TGTGCCAGCACGCGCGAGGTCAGCAAGGCAAACACCATATATTTT	CASTREVSKANTIYF
TRBV2	TRBJ2-7	NA	TRBD2	TGTGCCAGCAGGGCGGATTCGGGGGGTCCGGGGGAGCAGTACTTC	CASRADSGGPGEQYF
TRBV18	TRBJ2-2	NA	TRBD2	TGTGCCAGCACTAGCGGGAGGAGGAACACCGGGGAGCTGTTTTTT	CASTSGRRNTGELFF
TRBV21-1	TRBJ2-1	NA	NA	TGTGCCAGCAGCAACACCCCTAAGGGGCCCCTCTACAATGAGCAGTTCTTC	CASSNTPKGPLYNEQFF
TRBV12-3/TRBV12-4	TRBJ1-6	NA	TRBD1	TGTGCCAGCAGTCAACAGGGGGTTTCACCCCTCCACTTT	CASSQQGVSPLHF
TRBV7-8	TRBJ2-7	NA	TRBD2	TGTGCCAGCAGCCCAAACCCCGGGACTAGCCGAAGGGAGCAGTACTTC	CASSPNPGTSRREQYF
TRBV5-5	TRBJ1-5	NA	TRBD1	TGTGCCAGCAGTCCAACAGGGGGGAATCAGCCCCAGCATTTT	CASSPTGGNQPQHF
TRBV28	TRBJ1-1	NA	NA	TGTGCCGTCGTGGGGCACTTGAACACTGAAGCTTTCTTT	CAVVGHLNTEAFF
TRBV6-5	TRBJ1-1	NA	NA	TGTGCCAGCAGTAGTATGAATCCGAGCACTGAAGCTTTCTTT	CASSSMNPSTEAFF